The present T cell receptor (beta chain) was sequenced within a study of T cells after yellow fever vaccination. TCRdb itself ran the 5' RACE reads through MiXCR, one entry per CDR3 protein. The table has roughly 500,000 distinct CDR3 sequences, around 21% seen once; the top ten hold roughly an eighth. This clonotype was obtained from a man aged 25-40 years who received the YFV17D yellow fever vaccine. The sequencing used PBMCs, collected 15 days after the yellow fever booster vaccination.

CDR3 region: CATSETSASPNEQFF. The CDR3 region has the DNA TGTGCCACCAGTGAGACTAGCGCCTCGCCCAATGAGCAGTTCTTC. The chain recombines TRBV24-1 with TRBJ2-1; 8 positions agree with TRBD2. CDR3 length: 15 amino acids. The ends lost 4 bases at V and 6 bases at J; junction bases unmatched: 7. Germline loops: CDR1 KGHDR, CDR2 SFDVKD.